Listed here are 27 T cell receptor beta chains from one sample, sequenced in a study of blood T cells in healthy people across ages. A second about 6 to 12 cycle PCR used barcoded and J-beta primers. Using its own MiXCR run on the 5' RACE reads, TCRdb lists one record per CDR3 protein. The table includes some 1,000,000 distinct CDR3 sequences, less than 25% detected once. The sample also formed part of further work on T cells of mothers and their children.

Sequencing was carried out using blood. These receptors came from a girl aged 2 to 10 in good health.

Written as DNA, the CDR3 is TGTGCCAGCAGGGAGGACAGGGGGTCCTACAATGAGCAGTTCTTC. Its translation: CASREDRGSYNEQFF. V and J are TRBV6-1 and TRBJ2-1; 10 bases match TRBD1. The CDR3 contains 15 residues. Losses at the gene ends were 6 bases for V and 1 base for J; bases not matched to a gene: 3. CDR1 MNHNS and CDR2 SASEGT come from the germline V gene.

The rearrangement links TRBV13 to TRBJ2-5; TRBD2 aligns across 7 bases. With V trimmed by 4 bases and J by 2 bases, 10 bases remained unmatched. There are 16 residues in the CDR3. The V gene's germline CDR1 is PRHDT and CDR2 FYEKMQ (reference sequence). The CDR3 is CASSSRLSGLQETQYF. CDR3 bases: TGTGCCAGCAGCTCCAGGCTTAGCGGGCTGCAAGAGACCCAGTACTTC.

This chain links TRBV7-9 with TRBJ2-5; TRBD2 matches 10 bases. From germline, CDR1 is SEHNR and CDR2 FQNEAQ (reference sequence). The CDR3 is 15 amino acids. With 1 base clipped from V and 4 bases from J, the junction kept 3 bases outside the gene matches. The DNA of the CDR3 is TGTGCCAGCAGCTTAGTAGCGGGAGGAATAGAGACCCAGTACTTC. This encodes CASSLVAGGIETQYF.

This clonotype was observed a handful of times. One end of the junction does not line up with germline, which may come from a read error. Here the CDR3 reads CASLNVNGQFF. The CDR3, as DNA: TGTGCCAGCCTAAATGTAAATGGGCAGTTCTTC. V gene TRBV6-2 or TRBV6-3 combines with J gene TRBJ2-5; D is ambiguous. TRBJ2-1 matches the DNA end more closely, so the J call is doubtful. Germline-derived CDR1 and CDR2 are MNHEY and SVGEGT. The CDR3 runs 11 residues.

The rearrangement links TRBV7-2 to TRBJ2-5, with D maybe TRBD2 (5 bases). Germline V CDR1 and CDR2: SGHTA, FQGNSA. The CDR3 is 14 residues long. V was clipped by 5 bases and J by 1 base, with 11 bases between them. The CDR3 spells CASSRGFPQETQYF. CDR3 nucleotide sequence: TGTGCCAGCAGCCGAGGGTTTCCCCAAGAGACCCAGTACTTC.

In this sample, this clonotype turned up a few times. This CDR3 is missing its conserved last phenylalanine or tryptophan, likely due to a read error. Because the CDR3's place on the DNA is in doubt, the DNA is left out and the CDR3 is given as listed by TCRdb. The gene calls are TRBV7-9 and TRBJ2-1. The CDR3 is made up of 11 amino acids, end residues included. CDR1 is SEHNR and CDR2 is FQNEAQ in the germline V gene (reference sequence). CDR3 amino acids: CASSLEQGCRV.

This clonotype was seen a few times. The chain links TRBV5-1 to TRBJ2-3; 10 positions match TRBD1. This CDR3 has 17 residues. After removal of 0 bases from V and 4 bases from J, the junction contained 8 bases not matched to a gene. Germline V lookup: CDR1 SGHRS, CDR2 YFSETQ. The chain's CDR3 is CASSLARTGGSADTQYF. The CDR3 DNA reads TGCGCCAGCAGCTTGGCCCGGACAGGGGGTTCAGCAGATACGCAGTATTTT.

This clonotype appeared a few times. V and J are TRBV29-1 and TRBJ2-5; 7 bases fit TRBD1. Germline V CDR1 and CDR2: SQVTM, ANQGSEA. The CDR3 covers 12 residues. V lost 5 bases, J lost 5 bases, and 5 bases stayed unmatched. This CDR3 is CSVYKGAETQYF. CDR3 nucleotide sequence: TGCAGCGTTTATAAGGGGGCGGAGACCCAGTACTTC.

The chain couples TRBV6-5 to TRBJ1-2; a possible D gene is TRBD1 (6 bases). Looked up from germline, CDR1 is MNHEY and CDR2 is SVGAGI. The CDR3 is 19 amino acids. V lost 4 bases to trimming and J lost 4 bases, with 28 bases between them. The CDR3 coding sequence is TGTGCCAGCAGTTCCGGGTCTGGGGACACCGACTCCGTTCCCTATGGCTACACCTTC. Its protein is CASSSGSGDTDSVPYGYTF.

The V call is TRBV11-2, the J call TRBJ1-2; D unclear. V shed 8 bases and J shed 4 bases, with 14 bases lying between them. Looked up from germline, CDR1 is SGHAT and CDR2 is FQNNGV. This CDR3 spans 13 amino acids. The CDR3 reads CASGGGSFYGYTF. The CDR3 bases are TGTGCCAGCGGCGGAGGTTCTTTCTATGGCTACACCTTC. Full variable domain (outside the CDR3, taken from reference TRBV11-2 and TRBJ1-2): EAGVAQSPRYKIIEKRQSVAFWCNPISGHATLYWYQQILGQGPKLLIQFQNNGVVDDSQLPKDRFSAERLKGVDSTLKIQPAKLEDSAVYLCASGGGSFYGYTFGSGTRLTVV.

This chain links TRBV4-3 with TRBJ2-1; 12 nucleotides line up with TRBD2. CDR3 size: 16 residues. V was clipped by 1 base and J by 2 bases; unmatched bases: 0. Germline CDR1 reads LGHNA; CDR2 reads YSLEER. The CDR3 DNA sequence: TGCGCCAGCAGCCAAGGACTAGCGGGAGCCTACAATGAGCAGTTCTTC. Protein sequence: CASSQGLAGAYNEQFF.

CDR3 DNA sequence: TGTGCCAGCAGCTCCTCGGTCCCGGGGGTGATCGTAGATGAAAAACTGTTTTTT. Its translation is CASSSSVPGVIVDEKLFF. J is TRBJ1-4 and V is TRBV7-8; TRBD1 might be the D (5 bases). The V gene's germline CDR1 is SGHVS and CDR2 FQNEAQ. V gave up 4 bases and J gave up 6 bases, with 24 bases separating them. The CDR3 loop spans 18 amino acids.

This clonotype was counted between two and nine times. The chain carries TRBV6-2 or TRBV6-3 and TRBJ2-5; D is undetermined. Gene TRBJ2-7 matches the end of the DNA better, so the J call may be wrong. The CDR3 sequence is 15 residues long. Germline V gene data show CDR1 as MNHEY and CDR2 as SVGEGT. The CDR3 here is CASSPFGRPHYEQYF. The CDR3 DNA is TGTGCCAGCAGTCCGTTTGGACGTCCCCACTACGAGCAGTACTTC.

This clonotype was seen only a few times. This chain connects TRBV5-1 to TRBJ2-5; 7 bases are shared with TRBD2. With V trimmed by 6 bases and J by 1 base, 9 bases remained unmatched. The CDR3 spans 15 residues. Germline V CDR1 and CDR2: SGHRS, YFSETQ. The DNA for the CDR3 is TGCGCCAGCACATATTCTTTAGCGGGCCAAGAGACCCAGTACTTC. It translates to CASTYSLAGQETQYF.

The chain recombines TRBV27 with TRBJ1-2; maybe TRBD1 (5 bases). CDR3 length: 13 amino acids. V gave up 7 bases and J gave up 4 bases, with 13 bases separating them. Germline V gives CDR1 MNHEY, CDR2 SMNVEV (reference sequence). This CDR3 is CASTSGTGYGYTF. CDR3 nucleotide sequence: TGTGCCAGCACCTCCGGGACGGGCTATGGCTACACCTTC.

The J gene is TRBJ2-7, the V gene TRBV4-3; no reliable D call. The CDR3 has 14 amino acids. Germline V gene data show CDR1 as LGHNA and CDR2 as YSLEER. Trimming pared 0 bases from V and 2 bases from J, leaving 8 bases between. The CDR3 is CASSQEMGPYEQYF. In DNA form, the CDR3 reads TGCGCCAGCAGCCAAGAGATGGGTCCCTACGAGCAGTACTTC.

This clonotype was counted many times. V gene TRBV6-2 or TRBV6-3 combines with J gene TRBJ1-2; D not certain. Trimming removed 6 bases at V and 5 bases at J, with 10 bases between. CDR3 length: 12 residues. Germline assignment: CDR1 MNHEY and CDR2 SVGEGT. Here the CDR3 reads CASSWGSYGYTF. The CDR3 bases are TGTGCCAGCAGCTGGGGATCTTATGGCTACACCTTC.

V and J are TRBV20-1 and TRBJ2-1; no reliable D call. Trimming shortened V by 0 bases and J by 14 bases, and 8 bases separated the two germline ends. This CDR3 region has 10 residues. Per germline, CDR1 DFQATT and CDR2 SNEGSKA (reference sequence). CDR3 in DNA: TGCAGTGCTAGAGAAGATTTGGAGTTCTTC. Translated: CSAREDLEFF.

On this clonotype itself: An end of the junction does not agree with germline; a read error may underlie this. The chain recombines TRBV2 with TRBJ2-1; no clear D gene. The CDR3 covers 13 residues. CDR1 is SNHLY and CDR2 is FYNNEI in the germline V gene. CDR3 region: CASSVDPDNEQFF. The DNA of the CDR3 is TGCGCCAGCAGTGTGGACCCAGACAATGAGCAGTTCTTC.

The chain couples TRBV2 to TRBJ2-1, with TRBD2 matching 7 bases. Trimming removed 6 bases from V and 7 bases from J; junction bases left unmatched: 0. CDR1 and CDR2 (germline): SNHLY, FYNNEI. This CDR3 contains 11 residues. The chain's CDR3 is CASSGRNEQFF. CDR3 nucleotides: TGTGCCAGCAGCGGGAGGAATGAGCAGTTCTTC.

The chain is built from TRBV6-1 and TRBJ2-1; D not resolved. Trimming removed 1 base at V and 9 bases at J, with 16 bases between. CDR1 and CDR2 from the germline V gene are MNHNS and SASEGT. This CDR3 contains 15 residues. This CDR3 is CASSEGRKSSGEQFF. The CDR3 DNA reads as TGTGCCAGCAGTGAAGGAAGGAAGTCATCGGGTGAGCAGTTCTTC.

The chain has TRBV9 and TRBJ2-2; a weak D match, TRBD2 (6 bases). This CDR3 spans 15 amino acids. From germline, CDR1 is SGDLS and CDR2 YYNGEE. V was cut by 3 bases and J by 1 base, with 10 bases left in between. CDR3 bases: TGTGCCAGCAGCGCTGGGGGGAGGAACACCGGGGAGCTGTTTTTT. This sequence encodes CASSAGGRNTGELFF. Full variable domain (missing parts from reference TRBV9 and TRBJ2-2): DSGVTQTPKHLITATGQRVTLRCSPRSGDLSVYWYQQSLDQGLQFLIQYYNGEERAKGNILERFSAQQFPDLHSELNLSSLELGDSALYFCASSAGGRNTGELFFGEGSRLTVL.

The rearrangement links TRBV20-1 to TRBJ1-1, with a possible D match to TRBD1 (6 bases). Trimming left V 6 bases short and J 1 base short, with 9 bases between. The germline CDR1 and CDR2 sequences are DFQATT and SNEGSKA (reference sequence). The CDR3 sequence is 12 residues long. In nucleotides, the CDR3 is TGCAGTGCGTTCAGGGGGAACACTGAAGCTTTCTTT. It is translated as CSAFRGNTEAFF.

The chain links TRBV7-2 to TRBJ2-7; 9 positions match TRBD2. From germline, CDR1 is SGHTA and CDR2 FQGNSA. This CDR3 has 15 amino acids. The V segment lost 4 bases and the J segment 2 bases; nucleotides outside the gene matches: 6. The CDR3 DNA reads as TGTGCCAGCAGCTCCCTCGGGACTAGCCCCTACGAGCAGTACTTC. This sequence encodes CASSSLGTSPYEQYF.

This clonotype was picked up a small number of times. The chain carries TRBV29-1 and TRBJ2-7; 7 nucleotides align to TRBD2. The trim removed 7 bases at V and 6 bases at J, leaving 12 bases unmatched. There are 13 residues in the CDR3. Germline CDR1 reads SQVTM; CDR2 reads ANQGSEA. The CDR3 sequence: CSGGTIPGGEQYF. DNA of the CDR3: TGCAGCGGTGGGACTATCCCGGGGGGCGAGCAGTACTTC.

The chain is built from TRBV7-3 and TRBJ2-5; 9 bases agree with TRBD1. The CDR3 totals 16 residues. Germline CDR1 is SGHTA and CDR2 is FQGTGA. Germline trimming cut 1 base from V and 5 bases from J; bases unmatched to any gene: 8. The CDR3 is CASSLSQTGGTETQYF. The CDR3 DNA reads TGTGCCAGCAGCTTAAGTCAGACAGGGGGTACGGAGACCCAGTACTTC.

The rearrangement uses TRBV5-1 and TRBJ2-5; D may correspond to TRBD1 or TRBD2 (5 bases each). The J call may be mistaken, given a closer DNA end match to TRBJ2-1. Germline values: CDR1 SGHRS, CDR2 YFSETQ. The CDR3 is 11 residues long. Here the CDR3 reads CASSSGPQQFF. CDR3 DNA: TGCGCCAGCAGCTCGGGACCTCAGCAGTTCTTC.